One and the same sample provided the 29 T cell receptor beta chains below, sequenced in a study of post-analysis software for immune sequencing data. These receptors are not linked to any known antigen. TCR beta cDNA libraries included unique molecular identifiers. In TCRdb, the PCR reads were re-called with MiXCR into one record per CDR3 protein. The table records around 770,000 distinct CDR3 sequences, about 45% of them present only once. Study-wide results and caveats: A handful of TRBV segments were significantly more frequent in patients than in controls. TRBV5-6, TRBV5-1 and TRBV20-1 were among these segments.

The material sequenced was blood. The receptors originated from a girl aged 5 to 17 with multiple sclerosis.

The rearrangement links TRBV20-1 to TRBJ1-2; D possibly corresponds to TRBD1 (5 bases). V dropped 0 bases and J dropped 12 bases, with 20 bases sitting between them. The germline CDR1 and CDR2 sequences are DFQATT and SNEGSKA (reference sequence). The CDR3 covers 14 residues. CDR3 bases: TGCAGTGCTAGAGATTTCTCCAGGGCGGACGGCCACACCTTC. Protein: CSARDFSRADGHTF.

The chain couples TRBV18 to TRBJ2-3; D is ambiguous. The V gene lost 3 bases and the J gene lost 0 bases, with 10 bases spanning the gap. The CDR3 covers 15 residues. Germline lookup yields CDR1 KGHSH and CDR2 LQKENI. CDR3 sequence reads: CASSPSRPSTDTQYF. CDR3 coding DNA: TGTGCCAGCTCACCGTCGCGGCCTAGCACAGATACGCAGTATTTT.

This chain joins TRBV7-2 and TRBJ2-1; no clear D. This CDR3 contains 15 residues. Deletions cut 1 base from V and 0 bases from J, with 7 bases between. The germline V gene has CDR1 SGHTA and CDR2 FQGNSA. CDR3 DNA: TGTGCCAGCAGCTTAGAGGCTAGCTCCTACAATGAGCAGTTCTTC. As protein: CASSLEASSYNEQFF.

This chain uses TRBV20-1 with TRBJ2-7, with 11 bases aligning to TRBD2. Germline V lookup: CDR1 DFQATT, CDR2 SNEGSKA (reference sequence). The CDR3 runs to 14 residues. CDR3 bases: TGCAGCCCGGGGGCCGGACTAGCGGGCTACGAGCAGTACTTC. Translating it yields CSPGAGLAGYEQYF.

This clonotype was counted a few times. The chain carries TRBV27 and TRBJ2-7, with D uncertain. Germline V gene sequence: CDR1 MNHEY, CDR2 SMNVEV (reference sequence). With 5 bases removed from V and 0 bases from J, the gap between germline ends came to 11 bases. The CDR3 spans 14 residues. CDR3 nucleotides: TGTGCCAGCAGTCGTCTTGGCCTCTCCTACGAGCAGTACTTC. This encodes CASSRLGLSYEQYF.

This chain connects TRBV6-5 to TRBJ2-1; D is ambiguous. V lost 7 bases and J 5 bases, leaving 18 bases between the germline ends. The V gene's germline CDR1 is MNHEY and CDR2 SVGAGI. The CDR3 is 15 amino acids. The CDR3 reads CASTQKRSGDNEQFF. CDR3 DNA: TGTGCCAGCACCCAAAAGCGTAGTGGGGACAATGAGCAGTTCTTC.

The chain uses TRBV10-3 and TRBJ2-7, with 8 bases identical to TRBD1. The CDR3 length is 16 residues. J was trimmed by 1 base and V by 3 bases; bases with no gene match: 8. CDR1 ENHRY and CDR2 SYGVKD come from the germline V gene. The CDR3 protein is CAISDLRDRTSYEQYF. Written as DNA, the CDR3 is TGTGCCATCAGTGACCTCCGGGACAGGACTTCCTACGAGCAGTACTTC.

The chain recombines TRBV7-9 with TRBJ2-1; D is perhaps TRBD2 (6 bases). V was shortened by 5 bases and J by 8 bases, with 19 bases between the two germline ends. This CDR3 spans 15 amino acids. Germline assignment: CDR1 SEHNR and CDR2 FQNEAQ (reference sequence). The CDR3 coding sequence is TGTGCCAGCAGCATACACGGGACTCCCAGGGATGAGCAGTTCTTC. Its translation: CASSIHGTPRDEQFF.

The chain uses TRBV20-1 and TRBJ2-5; possibly TRBD1 for D (6 bases). CDR1 DFQATT and CDR2 SNEGSKA come from the germline V gene (reference sequence). Trimming pared 3 bases from V and 1 base from J, leaving 18 bases between. This CDR3 region has 16 residues. The CDR3 sequence is CSASLGARVLQETQYF. Here the CDR3 DNA reads TGCAGTGCTAGTTTGGGGGCCCGAGTACTCCAAGAGACCCAGTACTTC.

This clonotype was detected once. A much larger clonotype is one base distant, so this may be a read error. The chain recombines TRBV7-2 with TRBJ2-5; 9 nucleotides match TRBD2. With 2 bases clipped from V and 4 bases from J, the junction kept 2 bases outside the gene matches. CDR1 SGHTA and CDR2 FQGNSA come from the germline V gene. The CDR3 contains 14 residues. This chain's CDR3 is CASSLNSGRETQYF. Here the CDR3 DNA reads TGTGCCAGCAGCTTAAATAGCGGGAGAGAGACCCAGTACTTC.

The CDR3 spells CASSFRGGVDIQYF. CDR3 nucleotide sequence: TGCGCCAGCAGCTTCAGAGGGGGCGTAGACATTCAGTACTTC. The chain uses TRBV5-1 and TRBJ2-4, with TRBD1 matching over 7 bases. This CDR3 has 14 residues. The V gene's germline CDR1 is SGHRS and CDR2 YFSETQ. V was pared by 2 bases and J by 8 bases, with 7 bases of the junction left unmatched.

This sequence joins TRBV7-9 and TRBJ1-4; 9 positions agree with TRBD1. This CDR3 has 14 amino acids. The germline gives CDR1 SEHNR, CDR2 FQNEAQ (reference sequence). With 4 bases clipped from V and 8 bases from J, the junction kept 5 bases outside the gene matches. The CDR3, as DNA: TGTGCCAGCAGCTCACAGGGGGCCGAAGAAAAACTGTTTTTT. Its translation is CASSSQGAEEKLFF.

This clonotype was seen more than once but under ten times. The J gene is TRBJ1-5, the V gene TRBV9, with 8 nucleotides matching TRBD1. Germline-derived CDR1 and CDR2 are SGDLS and YYNGEE. V lost 5 bases to trimming and J lost 2 bases; unmatched junction nucleotides: 6. The CDR3 is made up of 15 amino acids. The CDR3 region is CASSPGGAGNQPQHF. The CDR3, as DNA: TGTGCCAGCAGTCCAGGGGGCGCGGGCAATCAGCCCCAGCATTTT.

The chain combines TRBV27 with TRBJ2-4; D is unclear. The J call may be wrong; the DNA end is better matched by TRBJ2-7. The CDR3 runs 16 residues. Germline V gene data show CDR1 as MNHEY and CDR2 as SMNVEV (reference sequence). The CDR3 nucleotides are TGTGCCAGCAGTTTTTCGAGCGCAACCGAATCTGACGAGCAGTACTTC. Translated, it gives CASSFSSATESDEQYF.

V gene TRBV11-3 combines with J gene TRBJ2-7; 11 bases match TRBD2. The trim removed 1 base at V and 6 bases at J, leaving 5 bases unmatched. The CDR3 spans 15 residues. CDR1 is SGHNT, CDR2 YENEEA, per germline. CDR3 nucleotide sequence: TGTGCCAGCAGCTTAGGGCCACTAGCGGGAGCCGAGCAGTACTTC. It translates to CASSLGPLAGAEQYF.

This clonotype has just one count. This rearrangement joins TRBV7-2 to TRBJ1-1, with 8 bases matching TRBD1. Germline-derived CDR1 and CDR2 are SGHTA and FQGNSA. J lost 6 bases, V lost 1 base, and 7 bases had no gene match. This CDR3 contains 15 residues. The CDR3 loop reads CASSLEAQGVSEAFF. Written as DNA, the CDR3 is TGTGCCAGCAGCTTAGAAGCACAGGGGGTATCTGAAGCTTTCTTT.

The rearrangement uses TRBV29-1 and TRBJ2-5; D is perhaps TRBD1 or TRBD2 (5 bases each). V was shortened by 7 bases and J by 5 bases, with 14 bases between the two germline ends. Per the germline V gene, CDR1 is SQVTM and CDR2 is ANQGSEA. This CDR3 has 12 amino acids. CDR3 coding DNA: TGCAGCGCCTTATGGGGGATGGAGACCCAGTACTTC. This codes for CSALWGMETQYF.

The table lists this clonotype with a few counts. This chain links TRBV29-1 with TRBJ2-7; D may be TRBD1 (7 bases). V was trimmed by 6 bases and J by 3 bases, leaving 18 bases between them. This CDR3 has 14 residues. CDR1 is SQVTM and CDR2 is ANQGSEA in the germline V gene. This chain's CDR3 is CSVVATGRGYEQYF. The CDR3 bases are TGCAGCGTGGTTGCGACAGGGCGGGGCTACGAGCAGTACTTC.

With respect to this clonotype: Relative to the germline gene, one junction end is altered; a read error may explain this. V usage is TRBV7-8 and J usage is TRBJ1-1; D not certain. In germline, CDR1 is SGHVS, CDR2 FQNEAQ. The CDR3 loop spans 13 amino acids. CDR3 in amino acids: CASSLQPNTEAFF. CDR3 bases: TGCGCCAGCAGCTTGCAGCCGAACACTGAAGCTTTCTTT.

The table lists this clonotype with a few counts. This chain links TRBV11-2 with TRBJ2-3; D assignment may be TRBD1 or TRBD2 (5 bases each). The CDR3 is 19 amino acids. Germline CDR1 reads SGHAT; CDR2 reads FQNNGV. Trimming left V 0 bases short and J 1 base short, with 20 bases between. The CDR3 DNA reads as TGTGCCAGCAGCTTAGAAGTAGGCCCCGAGTTGGGGGGCACAGATACGCAGTATTTT. Residues: CASSLEVGPELGGTDTQYF.

This chain uses TRBV5-1 with TRBJ2-7; 7 nucleotides match TRBD2. The germline gives CDR1 SGHRS, CDR2 YFSETQ. The J segment lost 0 bases and the V segment lost 4 bases, leaving 7 bases of the junction unmatched. This CDR3 comprises 15 residues. CDR3 amino acids: CASSPGLDLSYEQYF. The CDR3, as DNA: TGCGCCAGCAGCCCAGGACTAGACCTCTCCTACGAGCAGTACTTC. The entire variable domain, with the rest obtained from reference TRBV5-1 and TRBJ2-7, is as follows: KAGVTQTPRYLIKTRGQQVTLSCSPISGHRSVSWYQQTPGQGLQFLFEYFSETQRNKGNFPGRFSGRQFSNSRSEMNVSTLELGDSALYLCASSPGLDLSYEQYFGPGTRLTVT.

J is TRBJ1-1 and V is TRBV28, with 8 bases matching TRBD1. CDR3 length: 13 amino acids. The germline V gene encodes CDR1 MDHEN and CDR2 SYDVKM. After removal of 6 bases from V and 5 bases from J, the junction contained 5 bases not matched to a gene. The CDR3 nucleotides are TGTGCCAGCAGGCCACAGGGGGGAACTGAAGCTTTCTTT. Translating gives CASRPQGGTEAFF. Based on the CDR3 plus reference TRBV28 and TRBJ1-1, the full variable domain is DVKVTQSSRYLVKRTGEKVFLECVQDMDHENMFWYRQDPGLGLRLIYFSYDVKMKEKGDIPEGYSVSREKKERFSLILESASTNQTSMYLCASRPQGGTEAFFGQGTRLTVV.

The rearrangement links TRBV15 to TRBJ1-1; no clear D gene. V lost 1 base and J lost 4, with 10 bases in between. The germline gives CDR1 LNHNV, CDR2 YYDKDF (reference sequence). The CDR3 runs to 14 residues. CDR3 nucleotide sequence: TGTGCCACCAGCAGAGGACCGGGTGGCACTGAAGCTTTCTTT. Translated, it gives CATSRGPGGTEAFF.

This clonotype was seen only a few times. The chain carries TRBV2 and TRBJ2-7; maybe TRBD2 (6 bases). Gene TRBJ2-5 matches the end of the DNA better, so the J call may be wrong. This CDR3 spans 16 amino acids. CDR1 and CDR2 from the germline V gene are SNHLY and FYNNEI. CDR3 protein: CANAPPSGSGGETQYF. The CDR3 DNA sequence: TGTGCCAACGCCCCCCCTTCCGGGAGCGGTGGAGAGACCCAGTACTTC.

The V and J genes are TRBV28 and TRBJ2-6, with TRBD2 identical over 7 bases. The CDR3 is made up of 19 amino acids. Germline V gene data show CDR1 as MDHEN and CDR2 as SYDVKM. The trim removed 5 bases at V and 0 bases at J, leaving 13 bases unmatched. CDR3 loop: CASSPLSGPSYSGANVLTF. In DNA, the CDR3 is TGTGCCAGCAGTCCTCTTAGCGGGCCCTCCTACTCTGGGGCCAACGTCCTGACTTTC. Using reference TRBV28 and TRBJ2-6 for the parts outside the CDR3, the full variable domain is DVKVTQSSRYLVKRTGEKVFLECVQDMDHENMFWYRQDPGLGLRLIYFSYDVKMKEKGDIPEGYSVSREKKERFSLILESASTNQTSMYLCASSPLSGPSYSGANVLTFGAGSRLTVL.

This chain connects TRBV28 to TRBJ2-7; TRBD1 matches 10 bases. Trimming at V came to 3 bases and at J to 3 bases, leaving 11 bases not matched to a gene. This CDR3 has 17 amino acids. Germline loops: CDR1 MDHEN, CDR2 SYDVKM. This CDR3 reads CASSFPRTGTGVYEQYF. CDR3 in DNA: TGTGCCAGCAGTTTCCCACGCACCGGGACAGGGGTCTACGAGCAGTACTTC.

With respect to this clonotype: One end of the junction does not line up with germline, which may come from a read error. The genes are TRBV7-7 and TRBJ2-6; D is perhaps TRBD2 (5 bases). The germline V gene encodes CDR1 SSHAT and CDR2 FNYEAQ (reference sequence). This CDR3 comprises 17 residues. CDR3 protein: CASSSRTGISGANVLTF. The CDR3 region has the DNA TGTGCTAGCAGCTCCAGGACGGGAATCTCTGGGGCCAACGTCCTGACTTTC.

V gene TRBV6-5 combines with J gene TRBJ1-6; D remains unclear. Per germline, CDR1 MNHEY and CDR2 SVGAGI. Trimming took off 6 bases at V and 6 bases at J, with 6 bases between the two ends. The CDR3 covers 12 residues. The CDR3 here is CASRTGNSPLHF. As DNA, the CDR3 is TGTGCCAGCAGAACCGGTAATTCACCCCTCCACTTT.

This clonotype came up a few times. The chain employs TRBV4-1 and TRBJ2-7; 7 bases match TRBD1. This CDR3 region has 14 residues. From germline, CDR1 is MGHRA and CDR2 YSYEKL. J was trimmed by 4 bases and V by 0 bases; bases with no gene match: 3. In DNA form, the CDR3 reads TGCGCCAGCAGCCAAGAGGGGGACAGTTACGAGCAGTACTTC. The encoded protein is CASSQEGDSYEQYF.